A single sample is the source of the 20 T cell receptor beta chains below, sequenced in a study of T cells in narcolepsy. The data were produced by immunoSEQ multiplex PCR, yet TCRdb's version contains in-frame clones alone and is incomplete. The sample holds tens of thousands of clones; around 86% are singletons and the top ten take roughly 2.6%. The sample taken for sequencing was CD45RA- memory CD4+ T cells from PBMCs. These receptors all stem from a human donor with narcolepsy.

CDR3 sequence: CASKAYLDAEAFF. CDR3 sequence (DNA): TGTGCCAGCAAAGCTTACCTAGATGCTGAAGCTTTCTTT. This rearrangement joins TRBV11-2 to TRBJ1-1; D unresolved. The V gene's germline CDR1 is SGHAT and CDR2 FQNNGV. V was trimmed by 7 bases and J by 6 bases, leaving 15 bases between them. This CDR3 has 13 amino acids.

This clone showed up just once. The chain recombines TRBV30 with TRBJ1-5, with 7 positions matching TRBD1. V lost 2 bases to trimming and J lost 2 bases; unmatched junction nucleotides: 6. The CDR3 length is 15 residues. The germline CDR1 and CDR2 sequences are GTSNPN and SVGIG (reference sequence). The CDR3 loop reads CAWSKQGEGNQPQHF. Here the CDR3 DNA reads TGTGCCTGGAGTAAGCAGGGGGAGGGCAATCAGCCCCAGCATTTT.

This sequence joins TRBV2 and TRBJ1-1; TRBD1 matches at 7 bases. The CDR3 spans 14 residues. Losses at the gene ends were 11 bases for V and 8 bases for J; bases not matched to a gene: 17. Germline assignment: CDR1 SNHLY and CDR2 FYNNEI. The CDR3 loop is CASKGQLASMEAFF. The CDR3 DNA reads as TGTGCCTCCAAGGGACAGCTGGCATCGATGGAAGCTTTCTTT. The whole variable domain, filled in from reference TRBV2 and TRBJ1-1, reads EPEVTQTPSHQVTQMGQEVILRCVPISNHLYFYWYRQILGQKVEFLVSFYNNEISEKSEIFDDQFSVERPDGSNFTLKIRSTKLEDSAMYFCASKGQLASMEAFFGQGTRLTVV.

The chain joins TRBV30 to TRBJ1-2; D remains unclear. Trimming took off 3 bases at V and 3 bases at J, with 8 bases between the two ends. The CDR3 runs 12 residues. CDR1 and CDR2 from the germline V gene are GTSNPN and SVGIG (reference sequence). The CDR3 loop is CAWSLLDYGYTF. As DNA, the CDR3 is TGTGCCTGGAGCCTATTGGACTATGGCTACACCTTC.

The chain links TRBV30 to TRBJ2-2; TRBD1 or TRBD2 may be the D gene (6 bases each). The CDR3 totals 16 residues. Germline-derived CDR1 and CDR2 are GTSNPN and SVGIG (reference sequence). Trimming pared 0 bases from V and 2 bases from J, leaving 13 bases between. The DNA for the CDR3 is TGTGCCTGGAGTGTCTGGGGGGCTTTAAACACCGGGGAGCTGTTTTTT. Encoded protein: CAWSVWGALNTGELFF.

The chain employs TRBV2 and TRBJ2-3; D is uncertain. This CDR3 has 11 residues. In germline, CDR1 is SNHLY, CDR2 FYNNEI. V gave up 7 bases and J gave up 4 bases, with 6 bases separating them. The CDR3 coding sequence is TGTGCCAGCACCACGGCAGATACGCAGTATTTT. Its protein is CASTTADTQYF. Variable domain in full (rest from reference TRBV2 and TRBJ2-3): EPEVTQTPSHQVTQMGQEVILRCVPISNHLYFYWYRQILGQKVEFLVSFYNNEISEKSEIFDDQFSVERPDGSNFTLKIRSTKLEDSAMYFCASTTADTQYFGPGTRLTVL.

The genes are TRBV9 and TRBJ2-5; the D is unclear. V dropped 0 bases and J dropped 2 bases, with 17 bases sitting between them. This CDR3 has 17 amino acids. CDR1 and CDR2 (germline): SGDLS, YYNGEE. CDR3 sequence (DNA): TGTGCCAGCAGCGTAGGAGTTACGGGCAGACCTCAAGAGACCCAGTACTTC. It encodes CASSVGVTGRPQETQYF.

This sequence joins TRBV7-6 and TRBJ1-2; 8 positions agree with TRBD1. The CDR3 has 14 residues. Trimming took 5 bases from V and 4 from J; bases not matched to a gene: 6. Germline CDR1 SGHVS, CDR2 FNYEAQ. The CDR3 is CASSAQTGGYGYTF. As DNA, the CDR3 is TGTGCCAGCAGCGCACAAACAGGGGGCTATGGCTACACCTTC. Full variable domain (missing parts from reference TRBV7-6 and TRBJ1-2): GAGVSQSPRYKVTKRGQDVALRCDPISGHVSLYWYRQALGQGPEFLTYFNYEAQQDKSGLPNDRFSAERPEGSISTLTIQRTEQRDSAMYRCASSAQTGGYGYTFGSGTRLTVV.

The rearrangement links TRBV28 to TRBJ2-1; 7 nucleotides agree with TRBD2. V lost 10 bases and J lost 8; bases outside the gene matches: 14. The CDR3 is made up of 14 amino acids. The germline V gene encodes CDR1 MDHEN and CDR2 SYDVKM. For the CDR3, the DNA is TGTGCCACCATCTCTAGCGGAGATGCCTATGAGCAGTTCTTC. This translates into CATISSGDAYEQFF.

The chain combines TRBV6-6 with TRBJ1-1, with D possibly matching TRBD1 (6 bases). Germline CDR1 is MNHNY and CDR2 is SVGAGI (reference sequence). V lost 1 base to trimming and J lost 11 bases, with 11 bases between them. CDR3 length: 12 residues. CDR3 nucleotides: TGTGCCAGCAGTTACTTACAGGGCGGCGCTTTCTTT. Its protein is CASSYLQGGAFF.

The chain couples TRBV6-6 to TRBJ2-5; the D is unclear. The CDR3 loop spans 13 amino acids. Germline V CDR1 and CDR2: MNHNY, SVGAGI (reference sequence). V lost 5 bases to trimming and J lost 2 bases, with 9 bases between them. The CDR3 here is CASSPDGQETQYF. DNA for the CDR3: TGTGCCAGCAGTCCCGACGGACAAGAGACCCAGTACTTC.

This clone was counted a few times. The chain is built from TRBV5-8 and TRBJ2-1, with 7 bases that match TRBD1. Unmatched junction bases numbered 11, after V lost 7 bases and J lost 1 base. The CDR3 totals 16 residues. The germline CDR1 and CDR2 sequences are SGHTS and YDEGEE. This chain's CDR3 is CASGRTGALSYNEQFF. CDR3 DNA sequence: TGTGCCAGCGGCCGCACAGGGGCCCTTTCCTACAATGAGCAGTTCTTC.

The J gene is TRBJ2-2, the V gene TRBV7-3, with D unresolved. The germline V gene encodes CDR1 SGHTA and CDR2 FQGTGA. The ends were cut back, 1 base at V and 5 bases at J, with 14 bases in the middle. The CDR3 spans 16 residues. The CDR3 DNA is TGTGCCAGCAGCTTAAGGGTGGCTACGGGTACCGGGGAGCTGTTTTTT. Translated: CASSLRVATGTGELFF. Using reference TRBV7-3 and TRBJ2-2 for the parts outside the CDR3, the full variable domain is GAGVSQTPSNKVTEKGKYVELRCDPISGHTALYWYRQSLGQGPEFLIYFQGTGAADDSGLPNDRFFAVRPEGSVSTLKIQRTERGDSAVYLCASSLRVATGTGELFFGEGSRLTVL.

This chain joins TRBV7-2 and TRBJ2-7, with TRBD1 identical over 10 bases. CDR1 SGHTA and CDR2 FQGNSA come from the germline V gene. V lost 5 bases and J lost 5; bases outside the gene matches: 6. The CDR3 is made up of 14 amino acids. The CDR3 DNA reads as TGTGCCAGCAGCGAGGGACAGGGGCGGGACGAGCAGTACTTC. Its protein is CASSEGQGRDEQYF.

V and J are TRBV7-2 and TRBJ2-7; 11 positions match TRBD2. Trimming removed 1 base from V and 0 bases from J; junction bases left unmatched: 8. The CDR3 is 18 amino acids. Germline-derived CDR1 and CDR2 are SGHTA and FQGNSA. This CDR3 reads CASSLGPSGRTTSYEQYF. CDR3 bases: TGTGCCAGCAGCTTAGGTCCTAGCGGGAGGACAACCTCCTACGAGCAGTACTTC.

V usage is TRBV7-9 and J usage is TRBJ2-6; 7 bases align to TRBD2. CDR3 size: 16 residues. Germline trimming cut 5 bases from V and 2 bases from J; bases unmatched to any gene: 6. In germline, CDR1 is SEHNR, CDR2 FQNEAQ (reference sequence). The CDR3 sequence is CASSPGSGTGANVLTF. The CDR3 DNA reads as TGTGCCAGCAGCCCAGGGAGCGGGACTGGGGCCAACGTCCTGACTTTC.

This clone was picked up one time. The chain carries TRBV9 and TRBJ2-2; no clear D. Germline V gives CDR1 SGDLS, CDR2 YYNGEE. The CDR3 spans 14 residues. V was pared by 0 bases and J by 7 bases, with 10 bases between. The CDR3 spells CASSVDGLGGELFF. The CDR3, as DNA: TGTGCCAGCAGCGTAGATGGGTTGGGCGGGGAGCTGTTTTTT.

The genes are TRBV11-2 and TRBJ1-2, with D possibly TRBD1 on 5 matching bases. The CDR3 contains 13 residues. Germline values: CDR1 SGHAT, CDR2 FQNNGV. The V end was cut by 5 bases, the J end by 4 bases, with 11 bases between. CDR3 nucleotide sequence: TGTGCCAGCAGCCCCCCGGGGGGCTATGGCTACACCTTC. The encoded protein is CASSPPGGYGYTF.

DNA for the CDR3: TGCGCCAGCAGCTCGTGGTCTGGGGCCAACGTCCTGACTTTC. It translates to CASSSWSGANVLTF. The V gene is TRBV5-1, the J gene TRBJ2-6; D gene ambiguous. Germline V gene sequence: CDR1 SGHRS, CDR2 YFSETQ. There are 14 residues in the CDR3. V was pared by 3 bases and J by 1 base, with 5 bases between.

The CDR3 DNA reads TGTGCCAGCAGTTTGGGGGGGGTGAACACTGAAGCTTTCTTT. It yields the protein CASSLGGVNTEAFF. The chain employs TRBV28 and TRBJ1-1; D possibly corresponds to TRBD1 (5 bases). The length of the CDR3 is 14 residues. V lost 3 bases and J 0 bases, leaving 8 bases between the germline ends. CDR1 and CDR2 (germline): MDHEN, SYDVKM.